These 10 T cell receptor beta chains originate from one sample sequenced in a study of blood T cells in healthy people across ages. Combining a sample-barcoded 5' primer with a J-beta primer mix, a second PCR ran for roughly 7 to 12 cycles. A single record per CDR3 protein comes from TCRdb applying MiXCR to the 5' RACE reads. The table records 950,000 to 1,200,000 distinct CDR3 sequences, around two fifths of them present only once. Sequenced sample: blood. The receptor set was obtained from a man aged 18 to 30 in good health.

This clonotype was recorded a few times. The chain links TRBV7-2 to TRBJ2-1, with D maybe TRBD1 (7 bases). Germline CDR1 reads SGHTA; CDR2 reads FQGNSA. Trimming stripped 1 base from V and 6 bases from J, with 16 bases between. This CDR3 spans 16 amino acids. CDR3: CASSLEGSGGLNEQFF. CDR3 sequence (DNA): TGTGCCAGCAGCTTAGAGGGGTCAGGGGGACTCAATGAGCAGTTCTTC.

This chain links TRBV7-8 with TRBJ2-5; the match to TRBD1 covers 7 bases. The CDR3 spans 13 residues. Trimming at V came to 5 bases and at J to 9 bases, leaving 9 bases not matched to a gene. Germline V gives CDR1 SGHVS, CDR2 FQNEAQ. DNA for the CDR3: TGTGCCAGCAGCGCATCAGTCCAGGGGGCCCAGTACTTC. It encodes CASSASVQGAQYF.

This clonotype was seen a handful of times. V and J are TRBV11-2 and TRBJ2-1; possibly TRBD1 for D (6 bases). V gave up 1 base and J gave up 9 bases, with 10 bases separating them. The CDR3 spans 13 residues. The germline V gene has CDR1 SGHAT and CDR2 FQNNGV. The CDR3 loop reads CASSLGGTTEQFF. The CDR3 nucleotides read TGTGCCAGCAGCTTAGGGGGGACAACTGAGCAGTTCTTC.

Only a few counts were recorded for this clonotype. The J gene is TRBJ2-1, the V gene TRBV24-1; TRBD1 matches at 10 bases. Trimming at V came to 6 bases and at J to 4 bases, leaving 5 bases not matched to a gene. This CDR3 has 15 residues. CDR1 and CDR2 from the germline V gene are KGHDR and SFDVKD. CDR3 sequence (DNA): TGTGCCACCAGTTGGGGGGGACAGGGGTACAATGAGCAGTTCTTC. It yields the protein CATSWGGQGYNEQFF.

This clonotype was observed a handful of times. One junction end disagrees with the germline gene, perhaps due to a read error. The chain carries TRBV7-2 and TRBJ2-7; D possibly corresponds to TRBD1 (5 bases). Germline CDR1 SGHTA, CDR2 FQGNSA. This CDR3 is 15 amino acids long. CDR3 in amino acids: CASSPRQWPLYGQYF. The CDR3 coding sequence is TGTGCCAGCAGTCCTAGACAGTGGCCTCTTTACGGGCAGTACTTC.

Concerning this clonotype: It may be a read error: a sequence one base away is much more abundant. This chain uses TRBV4-1 with TRBJ1-6; D is unclear. Trimming took off 0 bases at V and 7 bases at J, with 4 bases between the two ends. The CDR3 totals 13 residues. Germline V CDR1 and CDR2: MGHRA, YSYEKL. This CDR3 reads CASSQDWNSPLHF. CDR3 DNA: TGCGCCAGCAGCCAAGACTGGAATTCACCCCTCCACTTT.

This clonotype came up many times. This chain links TRBV3-1 with TRBJ2-3, with 9 nucleotides matching TRBD2. The V gene end was trimmed by 5 bases and the J gene end by 1 base; junction bases not matched to a gene: 7. This CDR3 region has 16 residues. Germline V gene sequence: CDR1 LGHDT, CDR2 YNNKEL (reference sequence). CDR3 DNA: TGTGCCAGCAGCTCCCCCCGGACTAGCGGCACAGATACGCAGTATTTT. As protein: CASSSPRTSGTDTQYF.

This clonotype showed up just once. The V and J genes are TRBV3-1 and TRBJ1-2; the D gene is possibly TRBD1 (6 bases). Trimming removed 1 base at V and 2 bases at J, with 26 bases between. CDR3 length equals 20 residues. Germline V lookup: CDR1 LGHDT, CDR2 YNNKEL (reference sequence). CDR3 sequence: CASSQVPSHGFQGMNYGYTF. Here the CDR3 DNA reads TGTGCCAGCAGCCAAGTTCCCTCTCATGGGTTCCAGGGGATGAACTATGGCTACACCTTC.

This clonotype was recorded a few times. This chain uses TRBV4-2 with TRBJ2-3, with 10 bases fitting TRBD2. Losses at the gene ends were 0 bases for V and 5 bases for J; bases not matched to a gene: 14. The CDR3 has 19 residues. Germline V gives CDR1 LGHNA, CDR2 YNFKEQ. In nucleotides, the CDR3 is TGTGCCAGCAGCCAAGATTTGGCACGGGCTAGCGGGGGACAAGATACGCAGTATTTT. The encoded protein is CASSQDLARASGGQDTQYF.

This clonotype turned up a few times. The chain is built from TRBV5-1 and TRBJ2-7, with D possibly matching TRBD1 (5 bases). This CDR3 has 14 amino acids. CDR1 is SGHRS, CDR2 YFSETQ, per germline. The germline V and J ends were trimmed by 3 bases and 6 bases, with 16 bases remaining between them. CDR3 amino acids: CASSYADSLSEQYF. The CDR3 nucleotides read TGCGCCAGCAGCTATGCCGACAGTCTCAGCGAGCAGTACTTC. The full variable domain, completed using reference TRBV5-1 and TRBJ2-7, is KAGVTQTPRYLIKTRGQQVTLSCSPISGHRSVSWYQQTPGQGLQFLFEYFSETQRNKGNFPGRFSGRQFSNSRSEMNVSTLELGDSALYLCASSYADSLSEQYFGPGTRLTVT.